A single sample gave rise to the 9 T cell receptor beta chains below, sequenced in a study of T cells after yellow fever vaccination. Each CDR3 protein gets one entry after TCRdb re-called the 5' RACE reads with MiXCR. The data contain 300,000 to 400,000 distinct CDR3 sequences, around an eighth of them seen just once; the ten biggest clones take up roughly 3%. Here the sequenced sample was CD4+ T cells sorted from PBMCs, taken 15 days after the yellow fever booster vaccination. The receptors come from a man younger than 35 who received the YFV17D yellow fever vaccine.

This sequence joins TRBV5-6 and TRBJ2-3; TRBD2 matches at 16 bases. The CDR3 totals 16 residues. V trimming: 5 bases; J trimming: 5 bases; junction bases outside the gene matches: 5. Germline-derived CDR1 and CDR2 are SGHDT and YYEEEE. CDR3 nucleotide sequence: TGTGCCAGCAGTGAGGGACTAGCGGGGGGGTTAGATACGCAGTATTTT. The encoded protein is CASSEGLAGGLDTQYF. Full variable domain (missing parts from reference TRBV5-6 and TRBJ2-3): DAGVTQSPTHLIKTRGQQVTLRCSPKSGHDTVSWYQQALGQGPQFIFQYYEEEERQRGNFPDRFSGHQFPNYSSELNVNALLLGDSALYLCASSEGLAGGLDTQYFGPGTRLTVL.

This clonotype was detected many times. CDR3 in DNA: TGTGCCAGCAGTTTATCAGGGCACTATGGCTACACCTTC. Translating it yields CASSLSGHYGYTF. This rearrangement joins TRBV27 to TRBJ1-2; D is uncertain. The germline V gene encodes CDR1 MNHEY and CDR2 SMNVEV (reference sequence). Trimming removed 0 bases from V and 3 bases from J, with 5 bases in between. CDR3 length: 13 residues.

The gene calls are TRBV29-1 and TRBJ1-3, with D perhaps TRBD1 (6 bases). Looked up from germline, CDR1 is SQVTM and CDR2 is ANQGSEA. The V end was cut by 6 bases, the J end by 2 bases, with 17 bases between. CDR3 length: 15 residues. The CDR3 loop is CSVVEVWGPGNTIYF. The CDR3 nucleotides are TGCAGCGTAGTGGAAGTATGGGGGCCTGGAAACACCATATATTTT.

A few counts support this clonotype. This rearrangement joins TRBV20-1 to TRBJ1-5, with D possibly TRBD1 on 5 matching bases. The CDR3 runs 14 residues. Germline V CDR1 and CDR2: DFQATT, SNEGSKA (reference sequence). V was cut by 3 bases and J by 0 bases, with 9 bases left in between. CDR3 coding DNA: TGCAGTGCTAGCGACAGACATAGCAATCAGCCCCAGCATTTT. It yields the protein CSASDRHSNQPQHF.

This clonotype appeared a single time. V gene TRBV4-2 combines with J gene TRBJ2-1, with a tentative D call TRBD2 (5 bases). Germline V gene lookup returns CDR1 LGHNA and CDR2 YNFKEQ. Trimming pared 3 bases from V and 5 bases from J, leaving 14 bases between. The CDR3 runs 15 residues. For the CDR3, the DNA is TGTGCCAGCAGCCACGGACTGGTTACTGACAATGAGCAGTTCTTC. Amino acid sequence: CASSHGLVTDNEQFF.

This clonotype was counted a few times. The chain has TRBV25-1 and TRBJ2-2, with D possibly being TRBD1 (6 bases). Trimming removed 5 bases at V and 5 bases at J, with 15 bases between. CDR1 MGHDK and CDR2 SYGVNS come from the germline V gene. This CDR3 is 15 amino acids long. The CDR3 DNA reads TGTGCCAGCAGTCTCTCAGGGGTAGGAACCGGGGAGCTGTTTTTT. Translation gives CASSLSGVGTGELFF.

This chain joins TRBV5-1 and TRBJ2-1; 11 nucleotides match TRBD2. The CDR3 runs to 14 residues. Germline-derived CDR1 and CDR2 are SGHRS and YFSETQ. The V and J ends lost 4 bases and 9 bases, in that order; junction bases with no gene match: 6. Written as DNA, the CDR3 is TGCGCCAGCAGCGCGACTAGCGGGGCGCCTGAGCAGTTCTTC. It encodes CASSATSGAPEQFF.

The CDR3 DNA reads as TGCGCCAGCACGGACAACTCGGAGACCCAGTACTTC. Translation gives CASTDNSETQYF. J is TRBJ2-5 and V is TRBV5-1, with D maybe TRBD1 (5 bases). The germline gives CDR1 SGHRS, CDR2 YFSETQ. The CDR3 spans 12 residues. V lost 6 bases, J lost 5 bases, and 11 bases lay in between.

The V and J genes are TRBV10-2 and TRBJ2-3, with 9 bases that match TRBD2. Germline trimming cut 8 bases from V and 4 bases from J; bases unmatched to any gene: 4. Germline CDR1 is WSHSY and CDR2 is SAAADI. This CDR3 region has 13 residues. The CDR3 sequence is CASRAGGSDTQYF. In DNA, the CDR3 is TGCGCCAGCCGTGCGGGGGGGTCAGATACGCAGTATTTT.